Here is one T cell receptor beta chain with its context. The target antigen is unknown. These data are taken from a study of blood T cells in healthy people across ages. Study as a whole: T cells yielded about one barcoded beta molecule per two cells through template switching. Study observations and caveats: TCR beta diversity, measured per million T cells, fell in a roughly linear way with age.

Isolation per sample recovered at least 6 million PBMCs. Alongside a J-beta primer mix, a sample-barcoded 5' primer served in a second PCR lasting about 7 to 11 cycles. Each sample yielded at least 3 million CDR3-containing paired-end reads. TCRdb passed the 5' RACE reads through MiXCR, listing each CDR3 protein once. The repertoire holds roughly 800,000 distinct CDR3 sequences, with 58% as singletons. V lost 8 bases and J lost 2, with 16 bases in between. This CDR3 has 16 amino acids. Germline V gene lookup returns CDR1 MNHNY and CDR2 SVGAGI (reference sequence). The chain combines TRBV6-6 with TRBJ2-6, with D hard to call. The source is a man under 40 in good health. The sample consisted of blood. CDR3 protein: CASWVGEIAGANVLTF. Written as DNA, the CDR3 is TGTGCCAGCTGGGTTGGGGAAATAGCTGGGGCCAACGTCCTGACTTTC.